This is a list of T cell receptor beta chains from one sample in a study of cytomegalovirus exposure and HLA in healthy donors. The method was immunoSEQ multiplex PCR; TCRdb's version includes in-frame clones alone and lacks a portion of them. The table has under 200,000 clones, 79% seen once; the top ten hold 2% to 2.5%. Sequencing was performed on PBMCs. The source of these receptors is a woman between 45 and 65 years old in good health and CMV-seronegative. The CDR3 runs from the conserved cysteine through the conserved F or W. D genes are given only for firm matches. Clone size is stated in some rows and not others, as once, few, many or a class when expanded.

length	size	V	J	D	DNA	CDR3
16	NA	TRBV2	TRBJ2-4	NA	TGTGCCAGCAGTGAACTGGGGGGGGCCTTCAAAAACATTCAGTACTTC	CASSELGGAFKNIQYF
13	few	TRBV5-5	TRBJ2-7	NA	TGTGCCAGCAGCTTCTTTAGTCTGAACGAGCAGTACTTC	CASSFFSLNEQYF
16	NA	TRBV9	TRBJ1-5	TRBD1	TGTGCCAGCAGCCCGGGACAGGGGGCAAGCAATCAGCCCCAGCATTTT	CASSPGQGASNQPQHF
15	NA	TRBV27	TRBJ2-6	NA	TGTGCCAGCAGTTCCCGGGATCCCGGGGCCAACGTCCTGACTTTC	CASSSRDPGANVLTF
15	NA	TRBV6-5	TRBJ2-2	NA	TGTGCCAGCAGTTCAACTCTCGCGGGCGCCGGGGAGCTGTTTTTT	CASSSTLAGAGELFF
15	NA	TRBV29-1	TRBJ2-3	TRBD2	TGCAGCGTTATTACTAGCGGGAGTAGCACAGATACGCAGTATTTT	CSVITSGSSTDTQYF
12	NA	TRBV29-1	TRBJ1-1	NA	TGCAGCGTGGGTAGGGGGAACACTGAAGCTTTCTTT	CSVGRGNTEAFF
17	few	TRBV9	TRBJ2-1	TRBD2	TGTGCCAGCAGCGCCCCTAGCGGGAGGACCTCCTACAATGAGCAGTTCTTC	CASSAPSGRTSYNEQFF
16	once	TRBV4-1	TRBJ1-2	NA	TGCGCCAGCAGCCAACCAACAGAGAGCTTCGGCTATGGCTACACCTTC	CASSQPTESFGYGYTF
15	NA	TRBV28	TRBJ1-4	NA	TGTGCCAGCAGTGAAGGGAGCGCAACTAATGAAAAACTGTTTTTT	CASSEGSATNEKLFF
12	NA	TRBV5-1	TRBJ2-7	NA	TGCGCCAGCAGCGGAGGACAGTTCGAGCAGTACTTC	CASSGGQFEQYF
16	NA	TRBV5-1	TRBJ2-6	NA	TGCGCCAGCAGCCCGTCTGGACAATCTGGGGCCAACGTCCTGACTTTC	CASSPSGQSGANVLTF
13	few	TRBV14	TRBJ1-1	NA	TGTGCCAGCAGCCAGGGCGAGAACACTGAAGCTTTCTTT	CASSQGENTEAFF
16	NA	TRBV4-1	TRBJ1-2	NA	TGCGCCAGCAGCCAAGAATCAGGAACTCGTCTCTATGGCTACACCTTC	CASSQESGTRLYGYTF
13	NA	TRBV7-2	TRBJ2-5	NA	TGTGCCAGCAGCTTAGCCCCCCTAGAGACCCAGTACTTC	CASSLAPLETQYF
13	NA	TRBV7-2	TRBJ1-6	NA	TGTGCCAGCAGCTTAACGGGGTCTGCACCCCTCCACTTT	CASSLTGSAPLHF
12	NA	TRBV6-6	TRBJ2-7	NA	TGTGCCAGCAGTAAGACAGAGTACGAGCAGTACTTC	CASSKTEYEQYF
13	NA	TRBV29-1	TRBJ2-4	NA	TGCAGCGCCTTAGACAGTCAGTCGGGCATTCAGTACTTC	CSALDSQSGIQYF
12	NA	TRBV2	TRBJ2-5	NA	TGTGCCAGCAGTTTCGGCCAAGAGACCCAGTACTTC	CASSFGQETQYF
20	NA	TRBV5-1	TRBJ2-4	TRBD2	TGCGCCAGCAGCTTGGTACCTAGCGGGGGCCTTCAGAGGGACAAAAACATTCAGTACTTC	CASSLVPSGGLQRDKNIQYF
14	NA	TRBV18	TRBJ1-1	TRBD1	TGTGCCAGCTCACCGGACAGGGGGTACACTGAAGCTTTCTTT	CASSPDRGYTEAFF
15	NA	TRBV27	TRBJ1-5	TRBD1	TGTGCCAGCAGTACCCGACAGGGGGGCAATCAGCCCCAGCATTTT	CASSTRQGGNQPQHF
17	NA	TRBV10-3	TRBJ1-3	NA	TGTGCCATCAGTGAGTTGGCAGGGGACCTCTCTGGAAACACCATATATTTT	CAISELAGDLSGNTIYF
12	NA	TRBV28	TRBJ1-1	NA	TGTGTTGTTGGCCCGGGGAACACTGAAGCTTTCTTT	CVVGPGNTEAFF
12	NA	TRBV5-1	TRBJ2-5	NA	TGCGCCAGCAGCTCCAAACAAGAGACCCAGTACTTC	CASSSKQETQYF
16	few	TRBV27	TRBJ2-7	TRBD1	TGTGCCAGCAGTTTAGCTAGGACAGGGGGTCCTTACGAGCAGTACTTC	CASSLARTGGPYEQYF
15	NA	TRBV7-9	TRBJ2-5	NA	TGTGCCAGCAGATTATTAAGGACTACACAAGGGACCCAGTACTTC	CASRLLRTTQGTQYF
14	NA	TRBV10-1	TRBJ1-6	TRBD1	TGCGCCAGCAGTCAAAGGACAGGGAATTCCCCCCTCCACTTT	CASSQRTGNSPLHF
14	few	TRBV6-9	TRBJ1-4	TRBD1	TGTGCCAGCAGCCTGACAGGGAGAGATGAAAAACTGTTTTTT	CASSLTGRDEKLFF
12	NA	TRBV18	TRBJ2-3	NA	TGTGCCAGCTCACCACTCGCAGATACGCAGTATTTT	CASSPLADTQYF
15	NA	TRBV7-9	TRBJ1-3	NA	TGTTCCAGCAACCCATCGGCAGGCTATGGAAACACCATATATTTT	CSSNPSAGYGNTIYF
15	NA	TRBV27	TRBJ2-7	TRBD2	TGTGCCAGCAGTGACGGCGGGAGGCACTCCTACGAGCAGTACTTC	CASSDGGRHSYEQYF
13	NA	TRBV9	TRBJ2-7	NA	TGTGCCAGCAGCGTAGGTAACTCCTACGAGCAGTACTTC	CASSVGNSYEQYF
11	once	TRBV2	TRBJ1-2	NA	TGTGCCAGCAGTGAAGTCAATGGCTACACCTTC	CASSEVNGYTF
15	NA	TRBV14	TRBJ2-5	TRBD1	TGTGCCAGCAGCCCCCGGGACAGGGTTCGGGAGACCCAGTACTTC	CASSPRDRVRETQYF
14	NA	TRBV7-9	TRBJ1-1	TRBD1	TGTGCCAGCAGCTTAGCGCTCGCAGGGGGCGAAGCTTTCTTT	CASSLALAGGEAFF
15	NA	TRBV6-1	TRBJ2-3	NA	TGTGCCAGCAGTGAATATAGTAGCGGCACAGATACGCAGTATTTT	CASSEYSSGTDTQYF
13	NA	TRBV7-7	TRBJ2-7	TRBD1	TGTGCCAGCAGCACGAGACAGGGTTCCGAGCAGTACTTC	CASSTRQGSEQYF
13	NA	TRBV27	TRBJ2-1	NA	TGTGCCAGCAGTTCGTACTCCTACAATGAGCAGTTCTTC	CASSSYSYNEQFF
14	few	TRBV6-6	TRBJ2-7	NA	TGTGCCAGCAGTTACTCGGCTAGCTCCTACGAGCAGTACTTC	CASSYSASSYEQYF
15	NA	TRBV10-2	TRBJ1-2	TRBD1	TGCGCCAGCATGTTCTCGGGGACAGGGGCTTTTGGCTACACCTTC	CASMFSGTGAFGYTF
18	once	TRBV5-1	TRBJ1-1	NA	TGCGCCAGCAGCTTGGCCGTTTCGCCGTCGGGGTTGAACACTGAAGCTTTCTTT	CASSLAVSPSGLNTEAFF
11	NA	TRBV7-2	TRBJ2-2	TRBD1	TGTGCCAGCAGCCCGGGACAGGGGGTGTTTTTT	CASSPGQGVFF
11	NA	TRBV7-9	TRBJ2-1	NA	TGTGCCAGCAGCTTAAGCGGGGAGCAGTTCTTC	CASSLSGEQFF
14	once	TRBV7-2	TRBJ1-2	TRBD1	TGTGCCAGCAGCCACCGACAGGGGGCGGGTGGCTACACCTTC	CASSHRQGAGGYTF
16	NA	TRBV5-1	TRBJ2-3	TRBD2	TGCGCCAGCAGCTTGGGGCGGGGGGACAGCACAGATACGCAGTATTTT	CASSLGRGDSTDTQYF